This T cell receptor (beta chain) was obtained from a study of shared clonotypes between healthy human individuals. Study outcomes and limitations: Clonotypes not shared had lower generation probabilities than those common to all four donors. The sharing of roughly 5% of naive CD4 clonotypes was seen across several donors. Only blood samples were collected, and tissue repertoires likely differ. Estimated richness was generally greater in naive than memory subsets.

The germline CDR1 and CDR2 sequences are LGHNA and YNFKEQ. This CDR3 has 18 amino acids. V trimming: 6 bases; J trimming: 4 bases; junction bases outside the gene matches: 18. The protocol was immunoSEQ multiplex PCR, while the TCRdb copy is restricted to in-frame clones and leaves out a portion. This sample has roughly 2,500,000 clones, with over 85% found just once. Note on this clone: The antigen is unknown.

This chain links TRBV4-2 with TRBJ1-3; 7 positions match TRBD1. The sequence came from a man between 18 and 29 years old in good health. Some clones in this sample may be carry-over from other donors' samples. Material for sequencing was naive CD4+ T cells from PBMCs. Subset in this sample: CD45RA+ positively selected. In DNA, the CDR3 is TGTGCCAGCAGGGGGCCCTATCCCTACAGGGGCGCCGGAAACACCATATATTTT. It translates to CASRGPYPYRGAGNTIYF.